One and the same sample provided the 13 T cell receptor beta chains below, sequenced in a study of T cells in women clearing cervical HPV infection. Sequencing was performed with immunoSEQ multiplex PCR; in TCRdb, only in-frame clones are kept and a portion is missing. The sample features tens of thousands of clones, with roughly 1.5% in its top ten. Specimen: blood buffy coat. These receptor sequences come from a woman between 18 and 69 years old with a cervical HPV16 infection that either progressed to CIN3+ or cleared (not recorded which).

Remarks on this clone: The read stops 3 residues short of the end of the CDR3; the missing end is completed from the germline J gene. The chain combines TRBV7-9 with TRBJ2-4, with D uncertain. The CDR3 runs to 10 residues. Per the germline V gene, CDR1 is SEHNR and CDR2 is FQNEAQ (reference sequence). Incomplete CDR3 DNA: TGTGCCAGCAGCTCCCGAGGT. Translating it yields CASSSRG. The whole CDR3 sequence is CASSSRGQYF.

On this clone: The read stops 3 residues short of the end of the CDR3; the missing end is completed from the germline J gene. The J gene is TRBJ1-5, the V gene TRBV6-2 or TRBV6-3; D is unclear. Germline V gene sequence: CDR1 MNHEY, CDR2 SVGEGT. The CDR3 length is 12 residues. Trimming took 6 bases from V and 4 from J, leaving 7 bases between them. The part of the CDR3 DNA that was read is TGTGCCAGCAGCTCGGGGAATCAGCCC. Translation gives CASSSGNQP. The entire CDR3 sequence reads CASSSGNQPQHF.

Notes on this clone: The CDR3 goes on 3 residues after the read ends, and that part is filled in from the germline J gene. The chain uses TRBV7-9 and TRBJ2-7; a possible D gene is TRBD1 (6 bases). The CDR3 loop spans 13 amino acids. The V and J ends lost 9 bases and 0 bases respectively, with 12 bases between them. Germline loops: CDR1 SEHNR, CDR2 FQNEAQ (reference sequence). Here the CDR3 reads CASGRDNSYEQYF. The part of the CDR3 DNA that was read is TGTGCCAGTGGCCGGGACAACTCCTACGAG.

Turning to this clone: The CDR3 goes on 3 residues after the read ends, and that part is filled in from the germline J gene. V and J are TRBV20-1 and TRBJ1-2, with 8 bases lining up with TRBD1. The ends lost 0 bases at V and 4 bases at J; junction bases unmatched: 7. Germline CDR1 and CDR2: DFQATT and SNEGSKA (reference sequence). This CDR3 region has 15 residues. CDR3 in amino acids: CSARDLAGGGYGYTF. The CDR3 DNA, read in part, is TGCAGTGCTAGAGATTTAGCAGGGGGCGGCTATGGC.

As concerns this clone: The CDR3 end is not reached by the read, which stops 3 residues before it; the germline J gene fills it in. The rearrangement joins TRBV5-1 to TRBJ2-3, with 10 bases that match TRBD1. The CDR3 runs to 15 residues. V was clipped by 1 base and J by 5 bases; unmatched bases: 4. Per the germline V gene, CDR1 is SGHRS and CDR2 is YFSETQ. The sequenced CDR3 bases are TGCGCCAGCAGCTTGACGGGACAGGGGAGAGATACG. Translating it yields CASSLTGQGRDT. The entire CDR3 is CASSLTGQGRDTQYF.

Regarding this clone: The sequence runs out 3 residues before the end of the CDR3; the remainder is reconstructed from the germline J gene. This sequence joins TRBV7-6 and TRBJ2-3, with 10 bases fitting TRBD2. The V segment lost 4 bases and the J segment 2 bases; nucleotides outside the gene matches: 6. Germline CDR1 reads SGHVS; CDR2 reads FNYEAQ. The CDR3 is 16 amino acids. The CDR3: CASSYGLAEYTDTQYF. The sequenced CDR3 bases are TGTGCCAGCAGCTACGGACTAGCGGAATACACAGATACG.

Concerning this clone itself: The CDR3 end lies 3 residues beyond the end of the read and is filled in from the germline J gene. The chain recombines TRBV30 with TRBJ1-4, with D uncertain. The CDR3 is 12 residues long. Trimming removed 3 bases at V and 8 bases at J, with 10 bases between. Germline CDR1 and CDR2: GTSNPN and SVGIG (reference sequence). The CDR3 region is CAWSPRGEKLFF. The sequenced part of the CDR3 DNA is TGTGCCTGGAGCCCCCGCGGGGAAAAA.

Here the CDR3 reads CASSAVSGTDTQYF. The sequenced part of the CDR3 DNA is TGTGCCAGCAGCGCGGTGTCCGGCACAGATACG. V usage is TRBV7-7 and J usage is TRBJ2-3; D unresolved. The DNA ends 3 residues before the CDR3 does, and the rest of the CDR3 is filled in from the germline J gene. The germline V gene has CDR1 SSHAT and CDR2 FNYEAQ (reference sequence). This CDR3 is built from 14 residues. V lost 5 bases and J 1 base, leaving 10 bases between the germline ends.

CDR3 residues: CASSTDTLYSYEQYF. The covered CDR3 bases are TGTGCCAGTAGTACGGACACCTTATACTCCTACGAG. The V call is TRBV19, the J call TRBJ2-7, with a weak D call TRBD1 (5 bases). With the read ending 3 residues before the CDR3 end, the germline J gene is used to fill in that end. CDR1 is LNHDA and CDR2 is SQIVND in the germline V gene (reference sequence). The length of the CDR3 is 15 residues. V was clipped by 4 bases and J by 0 bases, with 13 bases between them.

About this clone itself: Sequencing ends 3 residues short of the CDR3 end; the germline J gene provides the rest. The chain has TRBV20-1 and TRBJ1-2, with TRBD1 matching 9 bases. With V trimmed by 2 bases and J by 4 bases, 8 bases remained unmatched. Per germline, CDR1 DFQATT and CDR2 SNEGSKA (reference sequence). The CDR3 has 15 residues. The part of the CDR3 DNA that was read is TGCAGTGCTAGATTATGGGGGGGACAGGGCTATGGC. It specifies CSARLWGGQGYG. In full, the CDR3 is CSARLWGGQGYGYTF.

Worth noting for this clone: The read halts 3 residues ahead of the CDR3 end, with the missing end drawn from the germline J gene. The rearrangement links TRBV6-1 to TRBJ1-2; TRBD1 matches at 9 bases. V lost 4 bases, J lost 4 bases, and 4 bases stayed unmatched. Germline loops: CDR1 MNHNS, CDR2 SASEGT. CDR3 length: 14 amino acids. The sequenced part of the CDR3 DNA is TGTGCCAGCAGTGGAGGGACAGGGCCCTATGGC. It yields the protein CASSGGTGPYG. From start to end, the CDR3 is CASSGGTGPYGYTF.

On this clone itself: The read ends 3 residues before the CDR3 terminus; that terminus is restored from the germline J gene. This sequence joins TRBV7-3 and TRBJ2-2; the D is unclear. There are 13 residues in the CDR3. From germline, CDR1 is SGHTA and CDR2 FQGTGA. The CDR3 spells CASSLWRNSPLFF. The DNA read from the CDR3 is TGTGCCAGCAGCTTGTGGCGGAATTCACCG.

On this clone: Read data end 3 residues before the CDR3 end; the end is taken from the germline J gene. This sequence joins TRBV19 and TRBJ2-2, with a weak D call TRBD1 (6 bases). V lost 10 bases to trimming and J lost 5 bases, with 17 bases between them. The CDR3 spans 14 residues. Looked up from germline, CDR1 is LNHDA and CDR2 is SQIVND (reference sequence). CDR3 amino acids: CATAPGHLTGELFF. The DNA read from the CDR3 is TGTGCCACCGCCCCGGGACACCTTACCGGGGAG.